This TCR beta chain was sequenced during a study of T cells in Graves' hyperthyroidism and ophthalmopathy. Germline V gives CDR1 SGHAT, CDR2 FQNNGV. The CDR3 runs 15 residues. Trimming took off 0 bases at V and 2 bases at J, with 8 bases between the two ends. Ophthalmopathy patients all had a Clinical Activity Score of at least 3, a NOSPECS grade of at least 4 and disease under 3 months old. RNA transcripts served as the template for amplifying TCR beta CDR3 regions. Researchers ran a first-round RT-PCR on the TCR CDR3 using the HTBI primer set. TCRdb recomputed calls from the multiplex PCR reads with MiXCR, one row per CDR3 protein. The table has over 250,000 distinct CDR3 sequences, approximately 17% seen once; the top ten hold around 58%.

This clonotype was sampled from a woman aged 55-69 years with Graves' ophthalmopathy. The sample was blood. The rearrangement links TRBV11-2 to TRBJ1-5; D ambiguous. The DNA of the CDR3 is TGTGCCAGCAGCTTAGAACGCTCGGGCAATCAGCCCCAGCATTTT. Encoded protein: CASSLERSGNQPQHF.